This TCR beta chain was identified in a study of identical twins. This clonotype was seen many times. CDR3 length: 12 residues. Germline V CDR1 and CDR2: LGHNA, YNFKEQ. V was clipped by 3 bases and J by 0 bases, with 3 bases between them. TCRdb independently ran MiXCR on the 5' RACE reads; one entry per CDR3 protein. Among some 730,000 distinct CDR3 sequences listed, over 15% were seen once. The data also belong to a second study, concerning T cells expressing NK-cell markers.

The sample comprised PBMCs. This rearrangement joins TRBV4-2 to TRBJ2-7; D uncertain. This sequence was found in a woman aged 18-35 years in good health. The CDR3 here is CASSQNSYEQYF. The CDR3 region has the DNA TGTGCCAGCAGCCAGAACTCCTACGAGCAGTACTTC.